The clone carrying this TCR beta chain was observed a handful of times. Its antigen is as yet unknown. The entry originates in a study of neoadjuvant nivolumab and ipilimumab in lung cancer. Points from the study as a whole: Compared with tumor-adjacent uninvolved lung, resected tumors showed greater richness and clonality. Pretherapy blood TCR richness correlated positively with resected tumor richness. Only two of four nivolumab-treated tumors gained richness and clonality by surgery.

CDR3 size: 14 residues. Trimming left V 5 bases short and J 3 bases short, with 11 bases between. CDR1 and CDR2 from the germline V gene are LNHDA and SQIVND (reference sequence). The method was immunoSEQ multiplex PCR; TCRdb's version includes in-frame clones alone and lacks a portion of them. The sample comprises some 13,000 clones, about two thirds of which are singletons, and approximately 26% rests with the top ten. This clonotype was sampled from an adult with non-small cell lung cancer. J is TRBJ1-5 and V is TRBV19, with D tentatively TRBD1 (6 bases). Sample: peripheral blood, taken after neoadjuvant nivolumab, alone or with ipilimumab, at or shortly before surgery. CDR3 nucleotide sequence: TGTGCCAGTAGTCCCAGGGGATACAATCAGCCCCAGCATTTT. Translating it yields CASSPRGYNQPQHF.